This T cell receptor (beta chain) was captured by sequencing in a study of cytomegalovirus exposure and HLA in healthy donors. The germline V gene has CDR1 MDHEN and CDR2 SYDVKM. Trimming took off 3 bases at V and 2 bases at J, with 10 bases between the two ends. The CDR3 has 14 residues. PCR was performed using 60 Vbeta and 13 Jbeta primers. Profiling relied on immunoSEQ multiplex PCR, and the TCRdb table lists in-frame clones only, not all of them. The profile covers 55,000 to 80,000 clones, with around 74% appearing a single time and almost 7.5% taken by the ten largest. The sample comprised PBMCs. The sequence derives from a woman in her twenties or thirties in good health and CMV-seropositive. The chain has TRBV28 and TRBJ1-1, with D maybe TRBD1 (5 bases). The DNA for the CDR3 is TGTGCCAGCAGTTTCGGGGGGGGAAACACTGAAGCTTTCTTT. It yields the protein CASSFGGGNTEAFF.